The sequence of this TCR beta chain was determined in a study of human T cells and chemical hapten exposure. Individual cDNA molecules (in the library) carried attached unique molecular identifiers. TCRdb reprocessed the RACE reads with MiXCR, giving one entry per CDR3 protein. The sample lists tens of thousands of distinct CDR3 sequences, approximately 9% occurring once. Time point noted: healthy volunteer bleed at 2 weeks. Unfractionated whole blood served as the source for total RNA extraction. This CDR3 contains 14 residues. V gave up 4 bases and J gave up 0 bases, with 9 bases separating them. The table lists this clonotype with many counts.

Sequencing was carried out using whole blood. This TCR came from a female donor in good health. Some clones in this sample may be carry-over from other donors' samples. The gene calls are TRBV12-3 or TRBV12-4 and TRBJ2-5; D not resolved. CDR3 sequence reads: CASSSPRYQETQYF. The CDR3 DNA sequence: TGTGCCAGCAGTTCCCCGAGGTACCAAGAGACCCAGTACTTC.